These 22 T cell receptor beta chains were sequenced from one sample in a study of blood T cell repertoires in COVID-19. Some clones are missing from TCRdb's copy, which holds only in-frame ones; the method was immunoSEQ multiplex PCR. This table holds roughly 80,000 clones, over 75% found once. Sequencing was performed on peripheral blood. Receptors originate from a man aged 50 or older with acute or convalescent COVID-19.

The chain couples TRBV18 to TRBJ2-1; D may be TRBD2 (5 bases). Trimming removed 0 bases from V and 12 bases from J, with 12 bases in between. The CDR3 spans 13 residues. Germline assignment: CDR1 KGHSH and CDR2 LQKENI. The CDR3 region has the DNA TGTGCCAGCTCACCACCTTGGGGAGTAGTGCAGTTCTTC. Translating gives CASSPPWGVVQFF.

The chain combines TRBV3-1 (or the pseudogene TRBV3-2) with TRBJ1-5; no definite D call. This CDR3 has 15 amino acids. V lost 1 base to trimming and J lost 6 bases, with 13 bases between them. Germline V CDR1 and CDR2: LGHDT, YNNKEL (reference sequence). DNA for the CDR3: TGTGCCAGCAGCCAAGTCGCCATACCCGGTCAGCCCCAGCATTTT. Protein sequence: CASSQVAIPGQPQHF.

The chain recombines TRBV2 with TRBJ2-6; D is unclear. In germline, CDR1 is SNHLY, CDR2 FYNNEI. V gave up 6 bases and J gave up 3 bases, with 3 bases separating them. The length of the CDR3 is 12 residues. CDR3 residues: CASSLGANVLTF. DNA for the CDR3: TGTGCCAGCAGCCTTGGGGCCAACGTCCTGACTTTC. The variable domain in full, with the rest retrieved from reference TRBV2 and TRBJ2-6, is EPEVTQTPSHQVTQMGQEVILRCVPISNHLYFYWYRQILGQKVEFLVSFYNNEISEKSEIFDDQFSVERPDGSNFTLKIRSTKLEDSAMYFCASSLGANVLTFGAGSRLTVL.

The table lists this clone with a count of one. This rearrangement joins TRBV7-9 to TRBJ1-5, with 7 bases identical to TRBD1. Germline trimming cut 2 bases from V and 6 bases from J; bases unmatched to any gene: 4. Germline V gene sequence: CDR1 SEHNR, CDR2 FQNEAQ (reference sequence). CDR3 length equals 14 residues. The CDR3 is CASSLSSGGQPQHF. The CDR3 bases are TGTGCCAGCAGCTTATCTTCAGGGGGTCAGCCCCAGCATTTT.

This clone has more than one count but fewer than ten. The genes are TRBV5-6 and TRBJ1-6; 10 bases are a match to TRBD1. The J segment lost 7 bases and the V segment lost 4 bases, leaving 8 bases of the junction unmatched. Germline V gene sequence: CDR1 SGHDT, CDR2 YYEEEE. This CDR3 is built from 16 residues. CDR3 sequence: CASSVGTGAENSPLHF. CDR3 DNA sequence: TGTGCCAGCAGCGTGGGGACAGGGGCTGAGAATTCACCCCTCCACTTT.

The chain is built from TRBV5-6 and TRBJ2-7; possible D gene TRBD1, 6 bases. The CDR3 contains 15 residues. Trimming pared 4 bases from V and 9 bases from J, leaving 23 bases between. Germline CDR1 is SGHDT and CDR2 is YYEEEE. Written as DNA, the CDR3 is TGTGCCAGCAGCCCGGGACACTTATCCACGGAGTGGCAGTACTTC. Protein product: CASSPGHLSTEWQYF.

The chain combines TRBV18 with TRBJ1-6; D perhaps matches TRBD1 (6 bases). The CDR3 sequence is 14 residues long. V was shortened by 6 bases and J by 5 bases, with 11 bases between the two germline ends. Per germline, CDR1 KGHSH and CDR2 LQKENI. In nucleotides, the CDR3 is TGTGCCAGCTCGGGGGCCGAACATAATTCACCCCTCCACTTT. This gives the protein CASSGAEHNSPLHF.

This clone has a single count. The rearrangement links TRBV21-1 to TRBJ1-5. TRBV21-1 is marked as a pseudogene. This CDR3 is 18 amino acids long. DNA of the CDR3: TGTGCCAGCAGCCCTACTAGGGTCAGTCCTGGGGGGAGCCAGCCCCAGCATTTT. As protein: CASSPTRVSPGGSQPQHF.

The chain uses TRBV27 and TRBJ1-4, with TRBD1 as a possible D gene (6 bases). Trimming took off 0 bases at V and 5 bases at J, with 13 bases between the two ends. Germline assignment: CDR1 MNHEY and CDR2 SMNVEV (reference sequence). CDR3 size: 16 residues. In DNA, the CDR3 is TGTGCCAGCAGTTTATCGATCTTGGGGGCGAATGAAAAACTGTTTTTT. Encoded protein: CASSLSILGANEKLFF.

J is TRBJ2-1 and V is TRBV6-5; possibly TRBD2 for D (7 bases). CDR3 size: 15 residues. Germline V CDR1 and CDR2: MNHEY, SVGAGI. V was cut by 5 bases and J by 2 bases, with 13 bases left in between. CDR3 sequence (DNA): TGTGCCAGCAGTCGGGGGCGGGGGACCTACAATGAGCAGTTCTTC. Its translation: CASSRGRGTYNEQFF.

This clone was found a few times. V gene TRBV5-1 combines with J gene TRBJ2-3, with D possibly being TRBD1 (6 bases). Between the trimmed V and J ends, which lost 6 bases and 2 bases, there was a span of 16 bases. CDR3 length: 15 residues. CDR1 is SGHRS, CDR2 YFSETQ, per germline. The CDR3 bases are TGCGCCAGCAATCCCACCGGGACACCCACAGATACGCAGTATTTT. This sequence encodes CASNPTGTPTDTQYF.

The rearrangement uses TRBV30 and TRBJ1-1, with TRBD1 identical over 7 bases. In germline, CDR1 is GTSNPN, CDR2 SVGIG (reference sequence). The CDR3 consists of 14 residues. The ends lost 3 bases at V and 5 bases at J; junction bases unmatched: 9. The CDR3 region is CAWSARTGYTEAFF. CDR3 nucleotide sequence: TGTGCCTGGAGCGCTAGGACAGGTTATACTGAAGCTTTCTTT.

This rearrangement joins TRBV2 to TRBJ1-6, with D unclear. Germline assignment: CDR1 SNHLY and CDR2 FYNNEI. V dropped 5 bases and J dropped 0 bases, with 8 bases sitting between them. This CDR3 is 15 amino acids long. The CDR3 region has the DNA TGTGCCAGCAGTCGTGAGAGCTCCTATAATTCACCCCTCCACTTT. Translated, it gives CASSRESSYNSPLHF. The variable domain in full, with the rest retrieved from reference TRBV2 and TRBJ1-6, is EPEVTQTPSHQVTQMGQEVILRCVPISNHLYFYWYRQILGQKVEFLVSFYNNEISEKSEIFDDQFSVERPDGSNFTLKIRSTKLEDSAMYFCASSRESSYNSPLHFGNGTRLTVT.

The rearrangement joins TRBV20-1 to TRBJ1-1; the D gene is possibly TRBD1 (5 bases). This CDR3 has 12 amino acids. V lost 3 bases, J lost 5 bases, and 10 bases lay in between. CDR1 and CDR2 (germline): DFQATT, SNEGSKA (reference sequence). CDR3 residues: CSASDGGTEAFF. CDR3 bases: TGCAGTGCTAGTGACGGGGGTACTGAAGCTTTCTTT.

This clone was detected once. This chain joins TRBV6-5 and TRBJ1-2, with TRBD1 matching 7 bases. Germline CDR1 is MNHEY and CDR2 is SVGAGI. This CDR3 spans 15 amino acids. The ends lost 0 bases at V and 6 bases at J; junction bases unmatched: 7. In DNA form, the CDR3 reads TGTGCCAGCAGTTACTCGATCGGAGGGGGCCATGGCTACACCTTC. Protein sequence: CASSYSIGGGHGYTF.

A remark on this clone: Other DNA sequences in the same sample also yield this CDR3. The chain has TRBV6-2 or TRBV6-3 and TRBJ1-2, with D maybe TRBD1 (6 bases). The CDR3 totals 14 residues. The V end lost 5 bases, the J end lost 8 bases, and 18 bases lay between the germline ends. Germline loops: CDR1 MNHEY, CDR2 SVGEGT. The CDR3 sequence is CASSTLQGLGGYTF. The CDR3 DNA sequence: TGTGCCAGCAGTACCTTACAGGGACTAGGCGGCTACACCTTC.

This clone appeared a single time. This CDR3 is CASSLGTVYTGELFF. CDR3 in DNA: TGTGCCAGCAGCCTAGGTACAGTGTACACCGGGGAGCTGTTTTTT. This sequence joins TRBV7-2 and TRBJ2-2; unclear D gene. Trimming left V 5 bases short and J 3 bases short, with 13 bases between. CDR3 length: 15 residues. Germline V gene lookup returns CDR1 SGHTA and CDR2 FQGNSA.

CDR3 sequence reads: CASRTTANYGYTF. As DNA, the CDR3 is TGTGCCAGCAGGACGACAGCTAACTATGGCTACACCTTC. This chain links TRBV12-3 or TRBV12-4 with TRBJ1-2; TRBD1 might be the D (5 bases). This CDR3 contains 13 residues. Trimming cost V 6 bases and J 0 bases, with 8 bases left between them.

This clone has only a few counts. V and J are TRBV6-5 and TRBJ1-2; D is uncertain. Germline CDR1 MNHEY, CDR2 SVGAGI. Trimming pared 2 bases from V and 4 bases from J, leaving 14 bases between. This CDR3 is 15 amino acids long. Here the CDR3 DNA reads TGTGCCAGCAGTTACCGAGGGTCCCAGAGCTATGGCTACACCTTC. Translating it yields CASSYRGSQSYGYTF.

The V call is TRBV11-2, the J call TRBJ1-1; 7 bases line up with TRBD1. Germline V gives CDR1 SGHAT, CDR2 FQNNGV. This CDR3 comprises 15 residues. The ends lost 4 bases at V and 0 bases at J; junction bases unmatched: 5. CDR3 in DNA: TGTGCCAGCAGCTATATGGGACAGATGAACACTGAAGCTTTCTTT. Protein: CASSYMGQMNTEAFF.

The rearrangement uses TRBV11-2 and TRBJ1-1, with TRBD1 matching over 8 bases. Germline V gene data show CDR1 as SGHAT and CDR2 as FQNNGV. The V gene end was trimmed by 6 bases and the J gene end by 1 base; junction bases not matched to a gene: 7. The CDR3 covers 15 residues. The CDR3 sequence: CASRQGGMTNTEAFF. CDR3 coding DNA: TGTGCCAGCAGACAGGGGGGTATGACGAACACTGAAGCTTTCTTT.

The chain joins TRBV7-2 to TRBJ2-7; tentative D call: TRBD2 (6 bases). The V gene lost 7 bases and the J gene lost 1 base, with 11 bases spanning the gap. CDR1 is SGHTA and CDR2 is FQGNSA in the germline V gene. The CDR3 loop spans 13 amino acids. The CDR3 DNA sequence: TGTGCCAGCAACCTTAGCGGATCCTACGAGCAGTACTTC. Encoded protein: CASNLSGSYEQYF.